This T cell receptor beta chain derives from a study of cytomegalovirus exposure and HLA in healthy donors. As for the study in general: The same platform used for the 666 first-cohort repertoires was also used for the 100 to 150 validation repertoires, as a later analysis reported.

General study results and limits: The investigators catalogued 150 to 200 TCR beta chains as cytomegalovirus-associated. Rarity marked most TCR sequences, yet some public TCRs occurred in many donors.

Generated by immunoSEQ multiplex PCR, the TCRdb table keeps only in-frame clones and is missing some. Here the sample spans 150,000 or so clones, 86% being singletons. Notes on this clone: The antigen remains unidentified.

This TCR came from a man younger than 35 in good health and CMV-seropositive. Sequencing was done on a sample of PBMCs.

The CDR3 spells CASRSPNRGRGNTIYF. The CDR3, as DNA: TGTGCTTCTAGATCCCCCAACAGGGGGAGGGGAAACACCATATATTTT. This chain joins TRBV19 and TRBJ1-3, with 8 positions matching TRBD1. The CDR3 spans 16 residues. Germline V lookup: CDR1 LNHDA, CDR2 SQIVND (reference sequence).